This T cell receptor (beta chain) appears in the sequencing data of a study of PD-1 blockade in classical Hodgkin lymphoma. Deletions cut 1 base from V and 6 bases from J, with 10 bases between. The CDR3 runs to 14 residues. Germline lookup yields CDR1 LGHNA and CDR2 YNFKEQ. TCRdb's table, derived via immunoSEQ multiplex PCR, lists solely in-frame clones and lacks some. Counted here are some 48,000 clones, 60% to 80% occurring once; the ten biggest clones make up 19%. Comments on this clone: The antigen is undetermined.

Specified time point: cycle 4 day 1 (C4D1), after around six weeks of nivolumab. Every patient had relapsed following autologous stem cell transplantation, and cohorts differed in brentuximab vedotin exposure. Study-wide findings and caveats: At baseline, newly diagnosed patients reportedly showed less TCR diversity than healthy donors. Nivolumab initiation under 1 year post-ASCT meant exclusion. Similar baseline diversity was found in complete responders and newly diagnosed patients.

The chain joins TRBV4-2 to TRBJ2-1; possible D gene TRBD2, 6 bases. The sequenced sample was peripheral blood mononuclear cells (PBMCs), obtained before the fourth cycle of nivolumab. The TCR comes from a human donor with classical Hodgkin lymphoma. The CDR3 sequence is CASSQAGGFNEQFF. CDR3 DNA: TGTGCCAGCAGCCAAGCTGGGGGGTTCAATGAGCAGTTCTTC.